This note documents a single T cell receptor beta chain sequence. CDR3 length: 14 amino acids. In germline, CDR1 is SGHTA, CDR2 FQGNSA. Trimming left V 1 base short and J 5 bases short, with 10 bases between. This sample was taken from a study of blood T cell repertoires in COVID-19. Study-wide context: Donors in the United States, Italy and Spain gave samples during acute or convalescent COVID-19. T cells, B-cell-depleted T cells, or PBMCs supplied cDNA or gDNA.

Per the study methods: The authors estimated nucleated cell counts from reference gene primer amplification. Clones were sequenced by immunoSEQ multiplex PCR, and TCRdb holds only the in-frame ones, with some missing. V and J calls and clone size come straight from that table; D and trimming were deduced from the DNA. The sample records a few hundred thousand clones, roughly 86% being singletons. The chain couples TRBV7-2 to TRBJ2-3; D unresolved. This TCR derives from a woman in her 50s who had recovered from COVID-19. The sample taken for sequencing was peripheral blood. CDR3 region: CASSLDHGQDTQYF. The DNA for the CDR3 is TGTGCCAGCAGCTTAGATCATGGGCAAGATACGCAGTATTTT.